This T cell receptor beta chain derives from a study of T-cell reconstitution after alpha-beta-depleted transplantation in children. V was cut by 6 bases and J by 7 bases, with 16 bases left in between. Germline V lookup: CDR1 MNHNS, CDR2 SASEGT. The CDR3 contains 14 residues. It was with unique molecular identifiers that the TCRbeta library was prepared. TCRdb processed the PCR reads anew with MiXCR; each CDR3 protein has one entry. The sample lists some 500,000 distinct CDR3 sequences, about 18% occurring once. This clonotype was found a few times. This TCR came from a human donor who donated a stem cell graft to a child with acute lymphoblastic leukemia. V and J are TRBV6-1 and TRBJ2-1; D possibly corresponds to TRBD2 (5 bases). The sample here was PBMCs from the stem cell graft donor, taken from the stem cell graft. The CDR3 here is CASRGGSALNEQFF. The DNA for the CDR3 is TGTGCCAGCAGGGGTGGTAGCGCACTGAATGAGCAGTTCTTC.